The present entry profiles one T cell receptor (beta chain) with its context. Its antigen is unidentified. Some clones are missing from TCRdb's copy, which holds only in-frame ones; the method was immunoSEQ multiplex PCR. This sample has roughly 55,000 clones; around 86% occur once, and the top ten carry about 13%. The data belong to a study of OX40 agonist ivuxolimab in advanced cancers. Across the whole study: Patients were around 83% male with ages roughly 23 to 79, mean 60.

Individuals having autoimmune disease history or systemic immunosuppression were not enrolled. Findings and caveats of the study: Low levels of normalized T-cell clonal expansion also appeared in some nonresponders.

V dropped 4 bases and J dropped 5; count of bases not matched to a gene: 13. The CDR3 sequence is 16 residues long. Germline assignment: CDR1 SGHRS and CDR2 YFSETQ. This receptor was identified in an adult with an advanced solid tumor such as melanoma, head and neck, liver or kidney cancer. The chain has TRBV5-1 and TRBJ2-5; TRBD1 matches at 8 bases. The sequenced sample was CD4+ or CD8+ T cells sorted from blood, obtained in a trial of the OX40 agonist ivuxolimab. CDR3 region: CASSPEQGVGTETQYF. CDR3 DNA: TGCGCCAGCAGCCCGGAACAGGGGGTAGGGACGGAGACCCAGTACTTC.